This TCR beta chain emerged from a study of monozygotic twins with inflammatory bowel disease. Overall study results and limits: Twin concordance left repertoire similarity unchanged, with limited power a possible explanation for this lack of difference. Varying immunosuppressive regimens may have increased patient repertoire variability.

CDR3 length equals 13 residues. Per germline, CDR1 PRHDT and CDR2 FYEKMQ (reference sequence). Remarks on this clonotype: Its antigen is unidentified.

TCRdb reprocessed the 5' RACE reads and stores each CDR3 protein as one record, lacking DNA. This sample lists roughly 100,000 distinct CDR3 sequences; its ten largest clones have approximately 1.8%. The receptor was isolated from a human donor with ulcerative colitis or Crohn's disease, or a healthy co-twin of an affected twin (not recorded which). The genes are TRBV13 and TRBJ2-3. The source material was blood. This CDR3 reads CASSLSGRDTQYF.